The 21 T cell receptor beta chains listed next were all sequenced from one sample in a study of T cells in Graves' hyperthyroidism and ophthalmopathy. Researchers amplified the TCR beta CDR3 regions from RNA transcripts. TCR CDR3 underwent first-round RT-PCR with the HTBI primer set. MiXCR, run by TCRdb on the multiplex PCR reads, gives a single entry per CDR3 protein. Counted here are over 500,000 distinct CDR3 sequences, about 14% occurring once; the ten biggest clones make up around 13%. The sample taken for sequencing was blood. The receptors were gathered from a woman in her thirties or forties with Graves' hyperthyroidism.

This clonotype showed up many times. The rearrangement links TRBV2 to TRBJ2-6; D gene ambiguous. CDR3 length: 16 amino acids. Germline CDR1 reads SNHLY; CDR2 reads FYNNEI. Between the trimmed V and J ends, which lost 5 bases and 0 bases, there was a span of 11 bases. The DNA for the CDR3 is TGTGCCAGCAGTCCTACAGCATCCTCTGGGGCCAACGTCCTGACTTTC. Translated, it gives CASSPTASSGANVLTF.

This clonotype has just a few counts. The chain couples TRBV5-1 to TRBJ2-5; D is perhaps TRBD1 (5 bases). The CDR3 extends over 17 amino acids. Trimming shortened V by 4 bases and J by 0 bases, and 19 bases separated the two germline ends. Germline CDR1 is SGHRS and CDR2 is YFSETQ. CDR3 residues: CASSVNPTGRYQETQYF. The CDR3 DNA is TGCGCCAGCAGCGTGAATCCAACAGGTCGGTACCAAGAGACCCAGTACTTC.

The chain is built from TRBV5-5 and TRBJ1-4; D is unclear. Germline-derived CDR1 and CDR2 are SGHKS and YYEKEE (reference sequence). Deletions cut 4 bases from V and 8 bases from J, with 12 bases between. CDR3 length: 13 amino acids. The CDR3 protein is CASSIVTQEKLFF. In DNA form, the CDR3 reads TGTGCCAGCAGCATCGTTACCCAAGAAAAACTGTTTTTT.

The chain carries TRBV29-1 and TRBJ2-7; 8 bases fit TRBD1. This CDR3 spans 11 amino acids. CDR1 and CDR2 from the germline V gene are SQVTM and ANQGSEA. V trimming: 8 bases; J trimming: 6 bases; junction bases outside the gene matches: 6. CDR3 nucleotide sequence: TGCAGCTTCAGGGGGCTCCGCGAGCAGTACTTC. Protein sequence: CSFRGLREQYF.

This sequence joins TRBV7-9 and TRBJ1-6; 8 nucleotides agree with TRBD1. The germline V gene has CDR1 SEHNR and CDR2 FQNEAQ (reference sequence). The CDR3 loop spans 14 amino acids. The J segment lost 11 bases and the V segment lost 4 bases, leaving 7 bases of the junction unmatched. The CDR3 nucleotides read TGTGCCAGCAGCTCCGGACAGGGAAAGGCACCCCTCCACTTT. Amino acid sequence: CASSSGQGKAPLHF.

This clonotype turned up a few times. V gene TRBV12-3 or TRBV12-4 combines with J gene TRBJ2-4; 13 bases are shared with TRBD2. The CDR3 is made up of 15 amino acids. Trimming removed 5 bases from V and 9 bases from J; junction bases left unmatched: 7. CDR3 sequence reads: CASSTRTSGSTIQYF. The CDR3 region has the DNA TGTGCCAGCAGTACCAGGACTAGCGGGAGTACCATTCAGTACTTC.

This clonotype came up many times. V usage is TRBV29-1 and J usage is TRBJ2-7; D might be TRBD1 or TRBD2, each matching 5 bases. Trimming stripped 4 bases from V and 2 bases from J, with 9 bases between. This CDR3 comprises 12 residues. Per the germline V gene, CDR1 is SQVTM and CDR2 is ANQGSEA. The CDR3 DNA sequence: TGCAGCGTTGGGGACGTAGCCTACGAGCAGTACTTC. Protein sequence: CSVGDVAYEQYF.

There are a few counts of this clonotype. V is TRBV19 and J is TRBJ2-7; TRBD2 agrees at 9 bases. The CDR3 loop spans 13 amino acids. V dropped 7 bases and J dropped 4; count of bases not matched to a gene: 5. CDR1 and CDR2 (germline): LNHDA, SQIVND (reference sequence). The CDR3 nucleotides are TGTGCCAGTAATAGCGGGAGTAGTTACGAGCAGTACTTC. Translation gives CASNSGSSYEQYF.

This clonotype was seen ten or more times. V gene TRBV5-1 combines with J gene TRBJ2-7; D remains unclear. This CDR3 region has 14 residues. V shed 1 base and J shed 7 bases, with 15 bases lying between them. The V gene's germline CDR1 is SGHRS and CDR2 YFSETQ. CDR3 amino acids: CASSLIGPQAEQYF. CDR3 nucleotide sequence: TGCGCCAGCAGCTTGATTGGGCCGCAGGCGGAGCAGTACTTC. The variable domain in full, completed from reference TRBV5-1 and TRBJ2-7, reads KAGVTQTPRYLIKTRGQQVTLSCSPISGHRSVSWYQQTPGQGLQFLFEYFSETQRNKGNFPGRFSGRQFSNSRSEMNVSTLELGDSALYLCASSLIGPQAEQYFGPGTRLTVT.

This clonotype has at least ten counts. The chain couples TRBV7-9 to TRBJ1-2; 8 positions agree with TRBD1. Trimming at V came to 5 bases and at J to 5 bases, leaving 13 bases not matched to a gene. Germline V CDR1 and CDR2: SEHNR, FQNEAQ (reference sequence). The CDR3 sequence is 16 residues long. CDR3 DNA sequence: TGTGCCAGCAGCCGGACAGGGTTAGGTTCCATTTATGGCTACACCTTC. Residues: CASSRTGLGSIYGYTF.

This clonotype has a handful of counts. The chain combines TRBV6-1 with TRBJ2-1, with TRBD1 matching over 9 bases. Looked up from germline, CDR1 is MNHNS and CDR2 is SASEGT. The CDR3 is 12 amino acids. The trim removed 8 bases at V and 9 bases at J, leaving 5 bases unmatched. DNA of the CDR3: TGTGCCAGCGGGACAGGGAGAGCTGAGCAGTTCTTC. This translates into CASGTGRAEQFF.

The table lists this clonotype with many counts. The rearrangement links TRBV5-1 to TRBJ2-7; a weak D match, TRBD1 (6 bases). V lost 4 bases to trimming and J lost 0 bases, with 14 bases between them. Germline-derived CDR1 and CDR2 are SGHRS and YFSETQ. There are 15 residues in the CDR3. The CDR3 DNA reads as TGCGCCAGCAGCGCCGGGACACCGTACTCCTACGAGCAGTACTTC. Amino acids: CASSAGTPYSYEQYF.

This clonotype was found many times. The rearrangement uses TRBV12-3 or TRBV12-4 and TRBJ1-1; D gene ambiguous. The V end was cut by 3 bases, the J end by 1 base, with 6 bases between. This CDR3 comprises 13 residues. The CDR3 here is CASSFAENTEAFF. The CDR3 DNA reads TGTGCCAGCAGTTTTGCCGAGAACACTGAAGCTTTCTTT.

This clonotype was found many times. The J gene is TRBJ2-1, the V gene TRBV12-3 or TRBV12-4; 10 nucleotides agree with TRBD2. After removal of 6 bases from V and 2 bases from J, the junction contained 4 bases not matched to a gene. The CDR3 runs to 15 residues. DNA for the CDR3: TGTGCCAGCAGCCTGAGCGGGAGGGCCTACAATGAGCAGTTCTTC. It specifies CASSLSGRAYNEQFF.

This clonotype was counted ten times or more. The chain couples TRBV30 to TRBJ1-1; D may be TRBD1 (6 bases). The V end lost 0 bases, the J end lost 2 bases, and 10 bases lay between the germline ends. Per the germline V gene, CDR1 is GTSNPN and CDR2 is SVGIG (reference sequence). The CDR3 sequence is 14 residues long. The CDR3 reads CAWSVGQSNTEAFF. The CDR3 DNA sequence: TGTGCCTGGAGTGTCGGACAGAGTAACACTGAAGCTTTCTTT.

This clonotype was observed a few times. The V and J genes are TRBV6-5 and TRBJ2-7; the match to TRBD2 covers 9 bases. The junction had 9 bases not matched to a gene; V was cut back by 0 bases and J by 3 bases. The CDR3 has 17 residues. CDR1 and CDR2 from the germline V gene are MNHEY and SVGAGI. The CDR3 nucleotides are TGTGCCAGCAGTTACTCGATTAGTAGCGGGAGTATCTACGAGCAGTACTTC. Its protein is CASSYSISSGSIYEQYF.

This clonotype was counted between two and nine times. This chain links TRBV15 with TRBJ2-3, with TRBD2 identical over 13 bases. This CDR3 has 16 residues. V dropped 5 bases and J dropped 4; count of bases not matched to a gene: 6. Looked up from germline, CDR1 is LNHNV and CDR2 is YYDKDF (reference sequence). The CDR3 nucleotides are TGTGCCACCAGCTCGCGGACTAGCGGGAGTGCAGATACGCAGTATTTT. This gives the protein CATSSRTSGSADTQYF. The full variable domain, with the rest looked up from reference TRBV15 and TRBJ2-3, is DAMVIQNPRYQVTQFGKPVTLSCSQTLNHNVMYWYQQKSSQAPKLLFHYYDKDFNNEADTPDNFQSRRPNTSFCFLDIRSPGLGDTAMYLCATSSRTSGSADTQYFGPGTRLTVL.

This clonotype was counted many times. The J gene is TRBJ2-2, the V gene TRBV3-1; D gene ambiguous. In germline, CDR1 is LGHDT, CDR2 YNNKEL (reference sequence). CDR3 length: 12 residues. V lost 0 bases, J lost 12 bases, and 8 bases lay in between. CDR3 DNA sequence: TGTGCCAGCAGCCAAGACGAAGGGAAGCTGTTTTTT. Protein product: CASSQDEGKLFF.

This clonotype was detected many times. The chain uses TRBV7-6 and TRBJ1-4; 9 bases fit TRBD1. Trimming removed 5 bases from V and 7 bases from J; junction bases left unmatched: 8. The germline V gene encodes CDR1 SGHVS and CDR2 FNYEAQ. This CDR3 contains 15 residues. This CDR3 is CASSAQTGGGEKLFF. Here the CDR3 DNA reads TGTGCCAGCAGCGCGCAAACAGGGGGCGGTGAAAAACTGTTTTTT.

V usage is TRBV10-2 and J usage is TRBJ1-4, with 7 nucleotides matching TRBD1. The CDR3 sequence is 13 residues long. The V gene's germline CDR1 is WSHSY and CDR2 SAAADI. V lost 8 bases and J lost 4; bases outside the gene matches: 4. The CDR3 loop reads CASGQADNEKLFF. CDR3 nucleotide sequence: TGCGCCAGCGGACAGGCGGATAATGAAAAACTGTTTTTT.

This clonotype was counted at least ten times. This chain joins TRBV7-9 and TRBJ2-7; 13 bases agree with TRBD2. The CDR3 is 16 amino acids. V dropped 5 bases and J dropped 3; count of bases not matched to a gene: 7. Germline-derived CDR1 and CDR2 are SEHNR and FQNEAQ (reference sequence). This CDR3 is CASSPTGTSGNYEQYF. The CDR3 coding sequence is TGTGCCAGCAGCCCAACCGGGACTAGCGGGAACTACGAGCAGTACTTC.